This is a list of T cell receptor beta chains from one sample in a study of T-cell reconstitution after alpha-beta-depleted transplantation in children. TCRdb re-called the PCR reads through MiXCR, storing one row per CDR3 protein. Of approximately 490,000 distinct CDR3 sequences in the sample, 10% are singletons; the top ten hold around 2.2%. This specimen consisted of PBMCs, obtained before TCRalphabeta/CD19-depleted stem cell transplant. The receptor source for this set is a child younger than 10 with inherited bone marrow failure, due to receive a stem cell transplant. CDR3s include the opening cysteine and the closing phenylalanine or tryptophan. D genes are given only for firm matches. The listing skips clone size in some rows; elsewhere it reads once, few, many or a size class.

clone_size,j_call,v_call,d_call,cdr3_nt,cdr3_aa
many,TRBJ2-7,TRBV12-3/TRBV12-4,.,TGTGCCAGCAGTTTAGCGCGCCTACGATACGAGCAGTACTTC,CASSLARLRYEQYF
many,TRBJ2-3,TRBV29-1,.,TGCAGCGCGAGGACGACGGGAGATACGCAGTATTTT,CSARTTGDTQYF
few,TRBJ2-1,TRBV12-3/TRBV12-4,.,TGTGCCAGCAGTTTGAGAACTCCCCCAGTAGGTGAGCAGTTCTTC,CASSLRTPPVGEQFF
.,TRBJ2-7,TRBV5-1,TRBD2,TGCGCCAGCAGCCCGGGGACTAGCGGATACTCCTACGAGCAGTACTTC,CASSPGTSGYSYEQYF
many,TRBJ2-1,TRBV29-1,.,TGCAGCGTTGGTGGGTATGAGCAGTTCTTC,CSVGGYEQFF
few,TRBJ2-5,TRBV4-2,TRBD2,TGTGCCAGCAGCCAAGATCCGCTAGCGGGGGGGTACCAAGAGACCCAGTACTTC,CASSQDPLAGGYQETQYF
few,TRBJ1-4,TRBV25-1,TRBD1,TGTGCCAGCAGTGAATCTGGAGGGACAGGAAAACTGTTTTTT,CASSESGGTGKLFF
many,TRBJ2-7,TRBV11-2,.,TGTGCCAGCAGCCAAAGACAGGTTTCCTACGAGCAGTACTTC,CASSQRQVSYEQYF
few,TRBJ2-5,TRBV5-1,.,TGCGCCAGCAGCTTCGCCATCCGGGAGACCCAGTACTTC,CASSFAIRETQYF
many,TRBJ2-7,TRBV15,TRBD2,TGTGCCACCAGCAGTTCGACCGGGACTAACTACTACGAGCAGTACTTC,CATSSSTGTNYYEQYF